Listed here are 22 T cell receptor beta chains from one sample, sequenced in a study of blood T cell repertoires in COVID-19 (dated by TCRdb to about 2020). Receptor libraries were prepared by the immunoSEQ multiplex PCR assay. The source is immuneACCESS, and TCRdb retained only in-frame sequences with V and J called. Part of the clones is not carried over; for the studies checked, unresolved V genes explain less than half of this, and the remainder is unexplained. The sample records roughly 120,000 clones, 80% to 95% of which are singletons. The ten largest account for around 2% of the sample. The source material was peripheral blood. Receptors originate from a man aged 50-60 years with COVID-19, enrolled during active disease.

The chain recombines TRBV30 with TRBJ1-1, with D perhaps TRBD1 (6 bases). V shed 3 bases and J shed 1 base, with 12 bases lying between them. CDR1 GTSNPN and CDR2 SVGIG come from the germline V gene (reference sequence). This CDR3 comprises 14 residues. DNA of the CDR3: TGTGCCTGGAGCGCACCGGGACAGAACACTGAAGCTTTCTTT. The encoded protein is CAWSAPGQNTEAFF.

The J gene is TRBJ2-7, the V gene TRBV6-5; 8 positions match TRBD2. This CDR3 spans 14 amino acids. J gave up 5 bases and V 5 bases, and 8 bases lay outside the gene matches. The germline V gene has CDR1 MNHEY and CDR2 SVGAGI. The CDR3 DNA reads TGTGCCAGCAGTCAACTATCGGGAGGGGACGAGCAGTACTTC. The encoded protein is CASSQLSGGDEQYF.

This clone came up a few times. This chain joins TRBV18 and TRBJ1-1; 8 nucleotides agree with TRBD1. CDR1 KGHSH and CDR2 LQKENI come from the germline V gene. V gave up 4 bases and J gave up 10 bases; unmatched junction bases: 8. This CDR3 is 13 amino acids long. CDR3 bases: TGTGCCAGCTCACTAGGACAGGGTCTAGGAGCTTTCTTT. Its protein product is CASSLGQGLGAFF. The variable domain in full, completed from reference TRBV18 and TRBJ1-1, reads NAGVMQNPRHLVRRRGQEARLRCSPMKGHSHVYWYRQLPEEGLKFMVYLQKENIIDESGMPKERFSAEFPKEGPSILRIQQVVRGDSAAYFCASSLGQGLGAFFGQGTRLTVV.

This chain joins TRBV28 and TRBJ2-7; TRBD1 matches 8 bases. V shed 7 bases and J 3 bases; nucleotides not matched to a gene: 14. CDR3 length equals 16 residues. Germline V lookup: CDR1 MDHEN, CDR2 SYDVKM. In DNA form, the CDR3 reads TGTGCCAGCACGTCTGGAGGGGCAGGGGGCTTCTACGAGCAGTACTTC. It yields the protein CASTSGGAGGFYEQYF.

In DNA, the CDR3 is TGTGCCAGCTCAGACATGAACACTGAAGCTTTCTTT. Its protein is CASSDMNTEAFF. The J gene is TRBJ1-1, the V gene TRBV18; D is unclear. The CDR3 runs 12 residues. Germline V gene sequence: CDR1 KGHSH, CDR2 LQKENI. Trimming took 5 bases from V and 0 from J, leaving 4 bases between them.

The chain employs TRBV19 and TRBJ2-5, with D unclear. V lost 5 bases, J lost 1 base, and 8 bases lay in between. CDR1 and CDR2 (germline): LNHDA, SQIVND (reference sequence). The CDR3 sequence is 13 residues long. DNA of the CDR3: TGTGCCAGTAGTTCAGCGCTCCAAGAGACCCAGTACTTC. Protein sequence: CASSSALQETQYF.

The chain links TRBV28 to TRBJ1-1; D gene ambiguous. Germline V CDR1 and CDR2: MDHEN, SYDVKM. This CDR3 has 16 amino acids. Trimming cost V 5 bases and J 1 base, with 17 bases left between them. The CDR3 protein is CASSLRPGLQNTEAFF. The CDR3 DNA is TGTGCCAGCAGTCTCCGGCCTGGACTTCAGAACACTGAAGCTTTCTTT.

V and J are TRBV4-3 and TRBJ1-4; D is perhaps TRBD1 (6 bases). There are 16 residues in the CDR3. With 0 bases removed from V and 5 bases from J, the gap between germline ends came to 13 bases. The germline V gene encodes CDR1 LGHNA and CDR2 YSLEER. The chain's CDR3 is CASSQEAGRGNEKLFF. In DNA form, the CDR3 reads TGCGCCAGCAGCCAAGAGGCTGGCAGGGGCAATGAAAAACTGTTTTTT.

The V gene is TRBV7-2, the J gene TRBJ2-3, with D possibly being TRBD2 (7 bases). Germline CDR1 SGHTA, CDR2 FQGNSA. The CDR3 is 15 amino acids. Trimming left V 5 bases short and J 0 bases short, with 12 bases between. The CDR3 nucleotides read TGTGCCAGCAGCGGGGGGCGGGGGAGCACAGATACGCAGTATTTT. Protein sequence: CASSGGRGSTDTQYF.

The chain recombines TRBV3-1 (or the pseudogene TRBV3-2) with TRBJ1-3; TRBD1 matches at 10 bases. V shed 4 bases and J 1 base; nucleotides not matched to a gene: 10. Germline CDR1 is LGHDT and CDR2 is YNNKEL (reference sequence). The CDR3 length is 18 residues. DNA of the CDR3: TGTGCCAGCAGCCTAGACAGGGGGCCCCCTTTTTCTGGAAACACCATATATTTT. This codes for CASSLDRGPPFSGNTIYF.

This clone has only one observation. The chain recombines TRBV12-3 or TRBV12-4 with TRBJ2-2; maybe TRBD2 (6 bases). CDR3 size: 12 residues. V shed 6 bases and J shed 7 bases, with 9 bases lying between them. CDR3 bases: TGTGCCAGCAGACGGGAGAACGGGGAGCTGTTTTTT. Residues: CASRRENGELFF.

The J gene is TRBJ1-1, the V gene TRBV6-6, with 7 bases identical to TRBD1. The germline gives CDR1 MNHNY, CDR2 SVGAGI (reference sequence). This CDR3 has 14 residues. The junction had 9 bases not matched to a gene; V was cut back by 5 bases and J by 6 bases. CDR3: CASSKMTGYAEAFF. In nucleotides, the CDR3 is TGTGCCAGCAGTAAAATGACAGGGTACGCTGAAGCTTTCTTT.

This clone was seen a single time. V and J are TRBV6-4 and TRBJ2-1; the match to TRBD2 covers 14 bases. The length of the CDR3 is 18 residues. Germline V gives CDR1 MRHNA, CDR2 SNTAGT. J was trimmed by 6 bases and V by 1 base; bases with no gene match: 8. The CDR3 is CASSDYRLAGGLGNEQFF. In DNA form, the CDR3 reads TGTGCCAGCAGTGACTACCGACTAGCGGGAGGGTTGGGCAATGAGCAGTTCTTC.

The CDR3 nucleotides read TGTGCCTGGAGCGGACACCCCTCTGGGGCCAACGTCCTGACTTTC. Translating gives CAWSGHPSGANVLTF. The gene calls are TRBV30 and TRBJ2-6, with a weak D call TRBD1 (5 bases). Germline V lookup: CDR1 GTSNPN, CDR2 SVGIG (reference sequence). This CDR3 is 15 amino acids long. Trimming took off 3 bases at V and 0 bases at J, with 9 bases between the two ends.

The J gene is TRBJ2-6, the V gene TRBV6-5, with D hard to call. Germline V lookup: CDR1 MNHEY, CDR2 SVGAGI. V gave up 2 bases and J gave up 0 bases, with 8 bases separating them. The CDR3 sequence is 16 residues long. Here the CDR3 reads CASSYAPDSGANVLTF. The CDR3 nucleotides read TGTGCCAGCAGTTACGCGCCTGACTCTGGGGCCAACGTCCTGACTTTC.

The chain joins TRBV6-5 to TRBJ2-4, with 9 bases fitting TRBD1. The CDR3 has 15 amino acids. CDR1 is MNHEY and CDR2 is SVGAGI in the germline V gene. V lost 6 bases and J lost 4; bases outside the gene matches: 7. The CDR3 DNA follows: TGTGCCAGCAGGCCCCCGGGACAGGGAAAAAACATTCAGTACTTC. It is translated as CASRPPGQGKNIQYF.

V is TRBV6-5 and J is TRBJ1-5, with TRBD1 identical over 8 bases. CDR3 length equals 13 residues. Germline CDR1 is MNHEY and CDR2 is SVGAGI. The junction had 5 bases not matched to a gene; V was cut back by 8 bases and J by 5 bases. The CDR3 DNA follows: TGTGCCAGCCGCGGACAGGGTGATCAGCCCCAGCATTTT. It translates to CASRGQGDQPQHF.

The chain couples TRBV19 to TRBJ2-3; 8 nucleotides align to TRBD2. Germline V CDR1 and CDR2: LNHDA, SQIVND (reference sequence). With V trimmed by 4 bases and J by 0 bases, 0 bases remained unmatched. CDR3 length: 14 amino acids. CDR3 protein: CASSTGGSTDTQYF. CDR3 nucleotides: TGTGCCAGTAGTACGGGGGGGAGCACAGATACGCAGTATTTT.

The CDR3 nucleotides read TGTGCCAGCAGCACCGGACAGGGGGCTTTCTACGAGCAGTACTTC. Protein: CASSTGQGAFYEQYF. The rearrangement uses TRBV7-2 and TRBJ2-7; 11 nucleotides align to TRBD1. J gave up 3 bases and V 5 bases, and 6 bases lay outside the gene matches. CDR1 SGHTA and CDR2 FQGNSA come from the germline V gene. This CDR3 has 15 residues.

V gene TRBV5-8 combines with J gene TRBJ2-4; the match to TRBD2 covers 10 bases. This CDR3 has 17 amino acids. The germline V gene encodes CDR1 SGHTS and CDR2 YDEGEE. With 1 base clipped from V and 8 bases from J, the junction kept 12 bases outside the gene matches. The CDR3 DNA reads TGTGCCAGCAGCTTGCCGGCGGGTAGCGGGAGGTCGGACATTCAGTACTTC. Its protein is CASSLPAGSGRSDIQYF.

The chain couples TRBV9 to TRBJ2-3, with 14 positions matching TRBD2. The J segment lost 5 bases and the V segment lost 0 bases, leaving 2 bases of the junction unmatched. Germline loops: CDR1 SGDLS, CDR2 YYNGEE. The CDR3 loop spans 16 amino acids. The CDR3 loop reads CASSVGGTSGRDTQYF. Written as DNA, the CDR3 is TGTGCCAGCAGCGTAGGGGGGACTAGCGGGAGAGATACGCAGTATTTT.

The chain joins TRBV7-9 to TRBJ1-1; D is undetermined. Germline values: CDR1 SEHNR, CDR2 FQNEAQ (reference sequence). The V end lost 2 bases, the J end lost 6 bases, and 19 bases lay between the germline ends. The CDR3 covers 16 residues. The CDR3 DNA reads TGTGCCAGCAGCTTATCCCCAACTGGTCTGAGCGCTGAAGCTTTCTTT. The encoded protein is CASSLSPTGLSAEAFF.